This is a list of T cell receptor beta chains from one sample in a study of blood T cell repertoires in COVID-19. Clones were sequenced by immunoSEQ multiplex PCR, and TCRdb holds only the in-frame ones, with some missing. The table records about 36,000 clones, 65% to 80% of them present only once. Sequenced: peripheral blood. All receptors come from a man in his 60s with active COVID-19. Each CDR3 is given with its conserved first and last residue. The D gene is left open where the match is weak. The size of a clone is reported for some rows only, either as once, few or many, or as a class for expanded clones.

.,TRBJ2-7,15,TRBD2,TRBV13,CASSQPGTTGREQYF,TGTGCCAGCAGCCAGCCCGGGACTACGGGCAGGGAGCAGTACTTC
.,TRBJ2-7,13,TRBD2,TRBV2,CASIGGGGYEQYF,TGTGCCAGCATTGGGGGGGGTGGATACGAGCAGTACTTC
.,TRBJ2-7,14,TRBD1,TRBV5-6,CASSTAGTAYEQYF,TGTGCCAGCAGCACCGCTGGGACAGCCTACGAGCAGTACTTC
.,TRBJ2-7,14,.,TRBV9,CASTRRGPTGEQYF,TGTGCCAGCACCCGGCGGGGACCCACCGGCGAGCAGTACTTC
.,TRBJ2-7,11,.,TRBV12-3/TRBV12-4,CASSRGYEQYF,TGTGCCAGCAGTAGGGGGTACGAGCAGTACTTC
.,TRBJ2-7,14,.,TRBV5-6,CASSSSGVPYEQYF,TGTGCCAGCAGCTCCTCGGGAGTGCCCTACGAGCAGTACTTC
.,TRBJ1-2,15,TRBD1,TRBV5-1,CASSSSTGTGEGYTF,TGCGCCAGCAGCAGCTCGACCGGGACAGGGGAGGGCTACACCTTC
few,TRBJ2-1,21,TRBD2,TRBV6-2/TRBV6-3,CASSKPERPYSGRGSYNEQFF,TGTGCCAGCAGTAAACCCGAACGCCCATATAGCGGGCGGGGCTCCTACAATGAGCAGTTCTTC
.,TRBJ2-3,16,TRBD1,TRBV6-5,CASSYSTGGIRDTQYF,TGTGCCAGCAGTTACTCGACAGGGGGTATTAGAGATACGCAGTATTTT
.,TRBJ2-6,15,TRBD1,TRBV24-1,CATSEGTAGANVLTF,TGTGCCACCAGTGAGGGGACAGCTGGGGCCAACGTCCTGACTTTC
.,TRBJ2-7,14,TRBD1,TRBV10-3,CAIRPGQGIHEQYF,TGTGCCATCAGGCCGGGACAGGGTATACACGAGCAGTACTTC
once,TRBJ2-7,17,.,TRBV30,CAWSRSTSGTRTYEQYF,TGTGCCTGGAGTAGGTCCACCTCCGGGACAAGGACCTACGAGCAGTACTTC
.,TRBJ1-2,13,.,TRBV12-3/TRBV12-4,CASSFLQAFDYTF,TGTGCCAGCAGTTTCCTTCAAGCTTTCGACTACACCTTC
.,TRBJ1-5,15,TRBD1,TRBV19,CASTEKGAQWQPQHF,TGTGCCAGTACGGAAAAGGGGGCGCAGTGGCAGCCCCAGCATTTT
.,TRBJ1-2,15,TRBD1,TRBV27,CASSLDNQGAEGYTF,TGTGCCAGCAGTTTGGACAATCAGGGGGCTGAAGGCTACACCTTC
.,TRBJ1-2,15,.,TRBV24-1,CATSDPGAANYGYTF,TGTGCCACCAGTGACCCGGGAGCTGCTAACTATGGCTACACCTTC
.,TRBJ2-1,16,TRBD1,TRBV28,CASSSPTGVGVNEQFF,TGTGCCAGCAGTTCCCCGACAGGGGTAGGGGTGAATGAGCAGTTCTTC
.,TRBJ2-7,14,TRBD2,TRBV7-2,CASSLGGRAYEQYF,TGTGCCAGCAGCTTAGGGGGGAGGGCCTACGAGCAGTACTTC
few,TRBJ1-3,16,TRBD1,TRBV7-2,CASSLDRVVNGNTIYF,TGTGCCAGCAGCTTGGACAGGGTTGTCAATGGAAACACCATATATTTT
.,TRBJ1-6,16,.,TRBV6-2/TRBV6-3,CASSLDSWGLDSPLHF,TGTGCCAGCAGCCTAGACAGCTGGGGCTTGGATTCACCCCTCCACTTT
.,TRBJ1-1,13,.,TRBV7-2,CASSLRGKSEAFF,TGTGCCAGCAGCTTACGGGGGAAATCTGAAGCTTTCTTT
.,TRBJ2-3,14,TRBD1,TRBV4-1,CASSRDRGPDTQYF,TGCGCCAGCAGCCGCGACAGGGGTCCAGATACGCAGTATTTT
.,TRBJ1-6,14,TRBD1,TRBV11-2,CASSPRQGNSPLHF,TGTGCCAGCAGCCCAAGACAGGGTAATTCACCCCTCCACTTT
.,TRBJ1-2,14,TRBD1,TRBV19,CASSGLGQNYGYTF,TGTGCCAGTAGTGGCTTGGGACAGAACTATGGCTACACCTTC
.,TRBJ1-1,14,TRBD1,TRBV6-5,CASTPGQGGTEAFF,TGTGCCAGCACCCCTGGACAGGGAGGAACTGAAGCTTTCTTT
few,TRBJ1-6,12,.,TRBV2,CASSRVASPLHF,TGTGCCAGCAGCAGGGTTGCTTCACCCCTCCACTTT
.,TRBJ1-5,13,.,TRBV28,CASSGPGNQPQHF,TGTGCCAGCAGTGGGCCAGGGAATCAGCCCCAGCATTTT
.,TRBJ2-5,16,TRBD2,TRBV5-1,CASSPGLAAQQETQYF,TGCGCCAGCAGTCCCGGACTAGCGGCACAACAAGAGACCCAGTACTTC
.,TRBJ2-3,15,TRBD2,TRBV5-4,CASSPGLGGADTQYF,TGTGCCAGCAGCCCCGGACTAGGAGGGGCAGATACGCAGTATTTT
.,TRBJ2-5,15,.,TRBV5-1,CASSLAPGVDETQYF,TGCGCCAGCAGCTTGGCCCCAGGGGTGGATGAGACCCAGTACTTC
few,TRBJ2-7,14,.,TRBV4-3,CASSQETGTYEQYF,TGCGCCAGCAGCCAAGAAACAGGGACCTACGAGCAGTACTTC
.,TRBJ1-5,18,TRBD1,TRBV5-5,CASRSTRDRVSFFQPQHF,TGTGCCAGCAGGTCGACCCGGGACAGGGTAAGTTTTTTTCAGCCCCAGCATTTT
.,TRBJ1-6,15,.,TRBV4-3,CASSQDQGVGAPLHF,TGCGCCAGCAGCCAAGATCAAGGGGTCGGCGCACCCCTCCACTTT
.,TRBJ1-1,11,.,TRBV24-1,CATEGDTEAFF,TGTGCCACCGAGGGGGACACTGAAGCTTTCTTT
once,TRBJ1-2,15,TRBD1,TRBV5-1,CASSSGQGVGYGYTF,TGCGCCAGCAGCTCGGGACAGGGGGTCGGGTATGGCTACACCTTC
.,TRBJ2-5,15,.,TRBV4-3,CASSPQSKTPVAQYF,TGCGCCAGCAGCCCCCAATCTAAAACCCCTGTGGCCCAGTACTTC
.,TRBJ2-1,14,.,TRBV5-1,CASSLAAVYNEQFF,TGCGCCAGCAGCTTGGCAGCGGTTTACAATGAGCAGTTCTTC
.,TRBJ2-3,14,TRBD2,TRBV5-6,CASSSGLATDTQYF,TGTGCCAGCAGCTCGGGACTAGCGACAGATACGCAGTATTTT
.,TRBJ1-1,14,.,TRBV5-6,CASSLGGGNTEAFF,TGTGCCAGCAGCTTGGGCGGGGGGAACACTGAAGCTTTCTTT
.,TRBJ2-3,16,TRBD1,TRBV18,CASSPRDRENTDTQYF,TGTGCCAGCTCACCTCGGGACAGGGAAAATACAGATACGCAGTATTTT
.,TRBJ1-4,13,.,TRBV7-9,CASTPATNEKLFF,TGTGCCAGCACCCCAGCAACTAATGAAAAACTGTTTTTT
few,TRBJ2-1,15,TRBD1,TRBV4-1,CASSQADRGLNEQFF,TGCGCCAGCAGCCAGGCCGACAGGGGGCTGAATGAGCAGTTCTTC
few,TRBJ1-2,14,TRBD1,TRBV5-5,CASSLAQGAGGYTF,TGTGCCAGCAGCTTGGCTCAGGGGGCAGGTGGCTACACCTTC
.,TRBJ1-1,13,.,TRBV7-2,CASSLQLNTEAFF,TGTGCCAGCAGCTTACAGTTGAACACTGAAGCTTTCTTT
.,TRBJ1-4,17,TRBD1,TRBV7-2,CASSRTGLGGMSEKLFF,TGTGCCAGCAGTCGGACAGGTTTAGGTGGAATGAGTGAAAAACTGTTTTTT
.,TRBJ1-3,14,.,TRBV6-5,CAVTATYSGNTIYF,TGTGCCGTCACCGCAACATACTCTGGAAACACCATATATTTT
once,TRBJ2-1,14,TRBD2,TRBV6-4,CASSQAGANNEQFF,TGTGCCAGCAGTCAAGCGGGGGCGAACAATGAGCAGTTCTTC
.,TRBJ1-6,16,TRBD1,TRBV24-1,CATSDSGQGASSPLHF,TGTGCCACCAGTGATTCCGGACAGGGGGCAAGCTCACCCCTCCACTTT
few,TRBJ2-1,13,TRBD1,TRBV28,CASRDRGGNEQFF,TGTGCCAGCCGGGACAGGGGTGGCAATGAGCAGTTCTTC
few,TRBJ2-7,15,TRBD1,TRBV7-9,CASSLGGQGSHEQYF,TGTGCCAGCAGCTTAGGGGGACAGGGATCCCACGAGCAGTACTTC
.,TRBJ2-7,13,.,TRBV12-5,CASGGGSLYEQYF,TGTGCTAGTGGTGGCGGGTCCCTCTACGAGCAGTACTTC
.,TRBJ2-1,15,TRBD2,TRBV14,CASSRGTSGNNEQFF,TGTGCCAGCAGCCGCGGGACTAGCGGGAACAATGAGCAGTTCTTC
.,TRBJ2-3,15,TRBD1,TRBV5-1,CASSLGQGISDTQYF,TGCGCCAGCAGCTTGGGACAGGGAATATCAGATACGCAGTATTTT
.,TRBJ2-4,15,.,TRBV7-9,CASSLSGGSKNIQYF,TGTGCCAGCAGCTTATCGGGGGGCTCCAAAAACATTCAGTACTTC
.,TRBJ1-5,13,.,TRBV18,CASSNGFRQPQHF,TGTGCCAGCTCCAACGGGTTTCGGCAGCCCCAGCATTTT
.,TRBJ2-2,16,TRBD2,TRBV5-4,CASSVQGREGAGELFF,TGTGCCAGCAGCGTACAGGGACGGGAGGGTGCCGGGGAGCTGTTTTTT
.,TRBJ2-3,15,TRBD1,TRBV6-2/TRBV6-3,CASSPGQGPTDTQYF,TGTGCCAGCAGCCCGGGACAGGGCCCCACAGATACGCAGTATTTT
.,TRBJ2-7,12,TRBD1,TRBV6-5,CASSLTGGEQYF,TGTGCCAGCAGTCTAACAGGGGGCGAGCAGTACTTC
.,TRBJ1-5,14,.,TRBV19,CASTFGGQGIPQHF,TGTGCCAGTACCTTCGGTGGGCAGGGTATACCCCAGCATTTT